The 10 T cell receptor beta chains below all came from one sample that was sequenced in a study of identical twins. TCRdb reprocessed the 5' RACE reads with MiXCR, giving one entry per CDR3 protein. In the table there are fewer than 800,000 distinct CDR3 sequences, about 7.1% of which are singletons. These data were likewise used in another study, on yellow fever vaccine responses in identical twins.

The sequenced material came from PBMCs. The receptors were gathered from a woman younger than 35 in good health.

This clonotype showed up just a few times. The chain couples TRBV29-1 to TRBJ2-3; 11 nucleotides align to TRBD2. Germline V gene data show CDR1 as SQVTM and CDR2 as ANQGSEA. Losses at the gene ends were 7 bases for V and 4 bases for J; bases not matched to a gene: 10. The CDR3 consists of 15 residues. CDR3 amino acids: CSAIGASGRSDTQYF. In DNA, the CDR3 is TGCAGCGCAATAGGGGCTAGCGGGAGGTCAGATACGCAGTATTTT.

The J gene is TRBJ2-1, the V gene TRBV15, with D perhaps given as TRBD1 or TRBD2 (5 bases each). This CDR3 has 15 residues. CDR1 is LNHNV and CDR2 is YYDKDF in the germline V gene (reference sequence). V lost 2 bases and J 5 bases, leaving 13 bases between the germline ends. The CDR3 nucleotides read TGTGCCACCAGCAGATACCGGGACGGACACAATGAGCAGTTCTTC. This sequence encodes CATSRYRDGHNEQFF.

This clonotype occurred a few times. The chain links TRBV24-1 to TRBJ2-3; no reliable D call. V lost 0 bases and J 3 bases, leaving 9 bases between the germline ends. Germline CDR1 KGHDR, CDR2 SFDVKD. This CDR3 contains 15 residues. The CDR3 loop reads CATSDLVGPTDTQYF. The DNA for the CDR3 is TGTGCCACCAGTGATTTGGTAGGGCCAACAGATACGCAGTATTTT.

The chain links TRBV12-3 or TRBV12-4 to TRBJ2-3; 10 bases align to TRBD2. The CDR3 is made up of 15 amino acids. Trimming removed 5 bases from V and 1 base from J; junction bases left unmatched: 3. CDR3 sequence (DNA): TGTGCCAGCAGTCGGGGGACTAGCGGCACAGATACGCAGTATTTT. As protein: CASSRGTSGTDTQYF.

The chain carries TRBV24-1 and TRBJ2-3; 10 bases match TRBD1. The trim removed 4 bases at V and 5 bases at J, leaving 5 bases unmatched. Germline V CDR1 and CDR2: KGHDR, SFDVKD. This CDR3 is built from 15 residues. As DNA, the CDR3 is TGTGCCACCAGTGAGGCCGGGACAGGGGTAGATACGCAGTATTTT. Translated, it gives CATSEAGTGVDTQYF.

The rearrangement joins TRBV3-1 to TRBJ2-7; 10 bases map to TRBD2. This CDR3 is built from 15 residues. Trimming took 1 base from V and 7 from J; bases not matched to a gene: 7. CDR1 and CDR2 from the germline V gene are LGHDT and YNNKEL (reference sequence). The CDR3 loop reads CASSQVAGGAGEQYF. In nucleotides, the CDR3 is TGTGCCAGCAGCCAAGTAGCGGGAGGAGCAGGTGAGCAGTACTTC.

The CDR3 reads CSARDLADRSYNEQFF. DNA for the CDR3: TGCAGTGCTAGAGACCTAGCGGATCGCTCCTACAATGAGCAGTTCTTC. V gene TRBV20-1 combines with J gene TRBJ2-1; 7 bases agree with TRBD2. CDR1 and CDR2 from the germline V gene are DFQATT and SNEGSKA (reference sequence). V shed 0 bases, J shed 0 bases, and the junction held 5 bases outside the gene matches. The CDR3 is 16 residues long.

V gene TRBV6-2 or TRBV6-3 combines with J gene TRBJ2-3; TRBD1 is a possible D gene (6 bases). Germline CDR1 is MNHEY and CDR2 is SVGEGT. Trimming took off 2 bases at V and 0 bases at J, with 18 bases between the two ends. This CDR3 region has 18 residues. The CDR3 is CASSYPMGAATSTDTQYF. The CDR3 region has the DNA TGTGCCAGCAGTTACCCCATGGGGGCCGCCACTAGCACAGATACGCAGTATTTT.

The table lists this clonotype with a few counts. The gene calls are TRBV19 and TRBJ2-5; 8 nucleotides line up with TRBD1. Germline CDR1 reads LNHDA; CDR2 reads SQIVND (reference sequence). V dropped 4 bases and J dropped 4; count of bases not matched to a gene: 14. There are 17 residues in the CDR3. The CDR3 loop is CASSNLLNRGMAETQYF. The CDR3 bases are TGTGCCAGTAGTAACCTTTTGAACAGGGGGATGGCAGAGACCCAGTACTTC. Complete variable domain (other parts from reference TRBV19 and TRBJ2-5): DGGITQSPKYLFRKEGQNVTLSCEQNLNHDAMYWYRQDPGQGLRLIYYSQIVNDFQKGDIAEGYSVSREKKESFPLTVTSAQKNPTAFYLCASSNLLNRGMAETQYFGPGTRLLVL.

This clonotype was detected a few times. This chain connects TRBV6-1 to TRBJ2-5; 12 positions match TRBD2. The J segment lost 4 bases and the V segment lost 5 bases, leaving 8 bases of the junction unmatched. From germline, CDR1 is MNHNS and CDR2 SASEGT. There are 16 residues in the CDR3. The CDR3, as DNA: TGTGCCAGCAGTACGCAACTAGCGGGGGGTTTAGAGACCCAGTACTTC. Its translation is CASSTQLAGGLETQYF.